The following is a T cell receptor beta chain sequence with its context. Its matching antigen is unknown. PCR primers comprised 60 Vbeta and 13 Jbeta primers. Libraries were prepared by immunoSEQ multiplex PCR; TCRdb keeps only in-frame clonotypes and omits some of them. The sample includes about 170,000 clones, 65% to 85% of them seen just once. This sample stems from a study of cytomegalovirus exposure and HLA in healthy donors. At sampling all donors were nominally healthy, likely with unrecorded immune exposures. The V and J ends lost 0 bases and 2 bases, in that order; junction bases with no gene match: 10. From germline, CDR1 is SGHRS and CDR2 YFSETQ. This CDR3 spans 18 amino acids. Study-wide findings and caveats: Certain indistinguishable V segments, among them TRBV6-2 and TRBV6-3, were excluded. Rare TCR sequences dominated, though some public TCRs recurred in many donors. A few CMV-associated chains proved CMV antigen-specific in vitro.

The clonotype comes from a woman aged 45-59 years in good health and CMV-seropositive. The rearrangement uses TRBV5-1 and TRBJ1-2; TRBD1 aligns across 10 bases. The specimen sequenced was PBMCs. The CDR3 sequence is CASSLVPGTGALNYGYTF. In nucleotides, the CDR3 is TGCGCCAGCAGCTTGGTCCCCGGGACAGGGGCTTTAAACTATGGCTACACCTTC.